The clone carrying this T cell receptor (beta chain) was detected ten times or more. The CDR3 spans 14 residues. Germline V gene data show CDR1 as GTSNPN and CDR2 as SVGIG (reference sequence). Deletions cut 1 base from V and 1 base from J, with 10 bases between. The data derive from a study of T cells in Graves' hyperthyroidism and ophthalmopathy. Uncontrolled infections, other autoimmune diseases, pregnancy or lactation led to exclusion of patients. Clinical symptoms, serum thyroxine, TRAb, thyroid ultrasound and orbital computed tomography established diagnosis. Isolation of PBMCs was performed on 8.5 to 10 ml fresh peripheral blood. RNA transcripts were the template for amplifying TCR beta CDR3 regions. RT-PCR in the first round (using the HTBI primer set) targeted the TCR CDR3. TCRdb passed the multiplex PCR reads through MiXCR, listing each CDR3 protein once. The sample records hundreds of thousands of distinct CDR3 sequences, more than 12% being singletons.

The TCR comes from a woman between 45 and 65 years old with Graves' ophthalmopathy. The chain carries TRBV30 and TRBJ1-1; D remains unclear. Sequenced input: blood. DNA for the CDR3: TGTGCCTGGAGTGGAGTGGGAACGAACACTGAAGCTTTCTTT. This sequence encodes CAWSGVGTNTEAFF.